This T cell receptor beta chain is from a study of human T cells and chemical hapten exposure. About the research overall: DPC 0.01% went on the upper back by patch test, with reading at 6 days.

The CDR3 has 16 residues. CDR1 and CDR2 from the germline V gene are WSHSY and SAAADI. V dropped 2 bases and J dropped 7; count of bases not matched to a gene: 8. The time point: patch test 3, about 24 weeks after DPC sensitization. Treatment defined: therapeutic diphenylcyclopropenone sensitization with weekly scalp DPC. Sample donors consisted of patients with alopecia, aged 18 to 70 years, who were suitable for DPC. TCRdb passed the RACE reads through MiXCR, listing each CDR3 protein once. The sample lists about 160,000 distinct CDR3 sequences, around a quarter occurring once. This sequence joins TRBV10-2 and TRBJ2-1; the match to TRBD2 covers 10 bases. The material sequenced was whole blood, taken in connection with sensitization to the hapten diphenylcyclopropenone (DPC). This clonotype originated in a woman younger than 30 with alopecia areata. Some clones in this sample may be carry-over from other donors' samples. The CDR3 sequence is CASSELSGRSVNEQFF. The CDR3 DNA sequence: TGCGCCAGCAGTGAGCTTAGCGGGAGGTCTGTAAATGAGCAGTTCTTC.